The clone carrying this T cell receptor beta chain was seen at least ten times. As yet, its antigen is unknown. The CDR3 totals 16 residues. Between the trimmed V and J ends, which lost 5 bases and 0 bases, there was a span of 15 bases. Germline CDR1 reads SGHDT; CDR2 reads YYEEEE. This record belongs to a study of read filtering for tumor transcriptome and immune sequencing. As for the study in general: R-ISS stage counts were under 10 for I, roughly 15 for II, about seven for III.

From roughly 0.4 ug of RNA, a library with molecular barcoded alpha/delta and beta/gamma adaptors was made. One entry per CDR3 protein, called by TCRdb with MiXCR from the reads. Of roughly 41,000 distinct CDR3 sequences listed, around 15% are singletons. Findings of the study overall: Correlation between methods rose after single-read clonotypes were removed.

Sequencing used a population of CD138-negative cells sorted from bone marrow. The sequence was obtained from a donor aged 40 or older with multiple myeloma. V and J are TRBV5-6 and TRBJ2-1, with D tentatively TRBD2 (7 bases). The CDR3 DNA reads as TGTGCCAGCAGTTTTGGGGGGGGACACTCCTACAATGAGCAGTTCTTC. This sequence encodes CASSFGGGHSYNEQFF.